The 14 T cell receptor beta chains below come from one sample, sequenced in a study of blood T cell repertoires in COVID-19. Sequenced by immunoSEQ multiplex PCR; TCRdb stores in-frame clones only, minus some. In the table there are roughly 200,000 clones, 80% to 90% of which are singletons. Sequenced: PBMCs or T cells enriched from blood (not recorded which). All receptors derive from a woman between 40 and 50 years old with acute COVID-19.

The CDR3 coding sequence is TGTGCCAGCAGTGTGCGGGGACAGGGTGGCAATCAGCCCCAGCATTTT. Protein product: CASSVRGQGGNQPQHF. V and J are TRBV28 and TRBJ1-5; 9 positions agree with TRBD1. V lost 5 bases and J lost 2; bases outside the gene matches: 7. The CDR3 runs to 16 residues. Germline V CDR1 and CDR2: MDHEN, SYDVKM.

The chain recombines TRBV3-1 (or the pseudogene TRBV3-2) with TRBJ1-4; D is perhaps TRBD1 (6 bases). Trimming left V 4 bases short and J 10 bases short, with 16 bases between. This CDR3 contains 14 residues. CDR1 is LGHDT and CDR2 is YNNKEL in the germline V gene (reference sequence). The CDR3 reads CASSPPTGGRKLFF. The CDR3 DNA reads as TGTGCCAGCAGCCCCCCAACTGGGGGCAGAAAACTGTTTTTT.

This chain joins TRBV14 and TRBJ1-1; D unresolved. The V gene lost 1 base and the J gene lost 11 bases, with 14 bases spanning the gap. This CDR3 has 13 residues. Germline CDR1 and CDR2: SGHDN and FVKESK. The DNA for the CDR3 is TGTGCCAGCAGCCAAGGGGCGTTGGGTCCTGCTTTCTTT. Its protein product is CASSQGALGPAFF.

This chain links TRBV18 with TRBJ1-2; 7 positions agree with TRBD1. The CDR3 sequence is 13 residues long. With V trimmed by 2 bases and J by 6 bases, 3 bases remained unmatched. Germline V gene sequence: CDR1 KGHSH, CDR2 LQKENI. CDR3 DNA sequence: TGTGCCAGCTCACCAAGCAGGGGGGATGGCTACACCTTC. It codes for CASSPSRGDGYTF.

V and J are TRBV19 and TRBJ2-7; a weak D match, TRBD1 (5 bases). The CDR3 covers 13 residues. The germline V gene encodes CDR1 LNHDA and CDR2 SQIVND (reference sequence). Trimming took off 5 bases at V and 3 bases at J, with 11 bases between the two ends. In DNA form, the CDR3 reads TGTGCCAGTAGTTCCAGGGTACTCTACGAGCAGTACTTC. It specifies CASSSRVLYEQYF. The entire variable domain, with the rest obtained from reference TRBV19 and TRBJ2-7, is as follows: DGGITQSPKYLFRKEGQNVTLSCEQNLNHDAMYWYRQDPGQGLRLIYYSQIVNDFQKGDIAEGYSVSREKKESFPLTVTSAQKNPTAFYLCASSSRVLYEQYFGPGTRLTVT.

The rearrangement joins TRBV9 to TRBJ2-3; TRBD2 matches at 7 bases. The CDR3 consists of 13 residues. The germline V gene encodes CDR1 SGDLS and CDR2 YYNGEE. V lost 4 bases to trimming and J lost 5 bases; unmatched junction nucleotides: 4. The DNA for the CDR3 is TGTGCCAGCAGCTTGGGGGGGGAAGATACGCAGTATTTT. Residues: CASSLGGEDTQYF.

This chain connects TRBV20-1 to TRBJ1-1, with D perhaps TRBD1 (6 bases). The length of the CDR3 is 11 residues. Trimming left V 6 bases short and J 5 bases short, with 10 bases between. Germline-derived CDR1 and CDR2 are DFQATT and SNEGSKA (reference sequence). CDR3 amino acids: CSARGLTEAFF. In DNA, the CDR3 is TGCAGTGCCAGGGGTCTTACTGAAGCTTTCTTT.

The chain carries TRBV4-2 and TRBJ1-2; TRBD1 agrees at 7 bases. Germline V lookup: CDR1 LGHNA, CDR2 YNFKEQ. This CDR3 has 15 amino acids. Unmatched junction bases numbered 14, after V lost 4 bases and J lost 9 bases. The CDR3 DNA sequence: TGTGCCAGCAGCCGCCTAGGGACAGATGTGTGGAGCTACACCTTC. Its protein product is CASSRLGTDVWSYTF.

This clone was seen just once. This CDR3 reads CASSQLPSGGETQYF. For the CDR3, the DNA is TGTGCCAGCAGCCAACTCCCTAGCGGGGGGGAGACCCAGTACTTC. The V gene is TRBV3-1 (or the pseudogene TRBV3-2), the J gene TRBJ2-5; 11 bases match TRBD2. Losses at the gene ends were 2 bases for V and 5 bases for J; bases not matched to a gene: 4. Germline CDR1 reads LGHDT; CDR2 reads YNNKEL (reference sequence). CDR3 length equals 15 residues.

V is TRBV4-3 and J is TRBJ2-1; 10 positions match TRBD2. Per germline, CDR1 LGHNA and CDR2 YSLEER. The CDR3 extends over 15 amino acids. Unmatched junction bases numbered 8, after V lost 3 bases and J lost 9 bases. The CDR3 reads CASSQSLAGEGEQFF. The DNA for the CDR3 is TGCGCCAGCAGCCAGTCCCTAGCGGGAGAGGGTGAGCAGTTCTTC.

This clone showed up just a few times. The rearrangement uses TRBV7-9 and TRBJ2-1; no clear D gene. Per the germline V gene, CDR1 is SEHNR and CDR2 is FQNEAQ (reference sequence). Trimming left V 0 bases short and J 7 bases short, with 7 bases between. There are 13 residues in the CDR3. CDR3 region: CASSLAGWNEQFF. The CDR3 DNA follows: TGTGCCAGCAGCTTAGCGGGCTGGAATGAGCAGTTCTTC.

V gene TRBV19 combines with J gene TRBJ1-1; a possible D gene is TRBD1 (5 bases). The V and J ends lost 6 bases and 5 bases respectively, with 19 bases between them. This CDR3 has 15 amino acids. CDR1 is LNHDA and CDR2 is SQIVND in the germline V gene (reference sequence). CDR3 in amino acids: CASSQRSRVWTEAFF. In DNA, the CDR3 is TGTGCCAGTAGCCAACGATCCAGGGTCTGGACTGAAGCTTTCTTT.

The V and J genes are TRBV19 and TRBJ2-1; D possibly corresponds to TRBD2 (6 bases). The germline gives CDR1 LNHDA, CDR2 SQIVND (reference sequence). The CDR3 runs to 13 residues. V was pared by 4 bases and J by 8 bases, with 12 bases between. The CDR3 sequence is CASSTLADDEQFF. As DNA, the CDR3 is TGTGCCAGTAGTACCTTAGCGGACGATGAGCAGTTCTTC. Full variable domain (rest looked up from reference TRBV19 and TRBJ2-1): DGGITQSPKYLFRKEGQNVTLSCEQNLNHDAMYWYRQDPGQGLRLIYYSQIVNDFQKGDIAEGYSVSREKKESFPLTVTSAQKNPTAFYLCASSTLADDEQFFGPGTRLTVL.

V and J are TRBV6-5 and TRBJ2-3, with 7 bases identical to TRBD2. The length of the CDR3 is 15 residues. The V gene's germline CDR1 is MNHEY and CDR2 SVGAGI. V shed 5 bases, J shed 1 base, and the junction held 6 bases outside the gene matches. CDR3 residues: CASSIALAGTDTQYF. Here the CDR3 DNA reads TGTGCCAGCAGTATAGCCCTAGCGGGCACAGATACGCAGTATTTT.